What follows are 15 T cell receptor beta chains derived from one specimen sequenced in a study of type 1 and type 2 diabetes patients. PCR was run on genomic DNA. Amplification of the beta chain CDR3 used 30 forward and 13 reverse multiplex primers. Each CDR3 protein is one row after TCRdb ran MiXCR on the multiplex PCR reads. The table records a few hundred thousand distinct CDR3 sequences, approximately 45% of them present only once. Specimen: peripheral blood mononuclear cells (PBMCs). These receptors came from a man between 18 and 35 years old with type 2 diabetes.

This clonotype has just one count. The chain links TRBV18 to TRBJ1-1; 9 bases fit TRBD1. Trimming cost V 3 bases and J 6 bases; bases outside gene matches: 11. Germline assignment: CDR1 KGHSH and CDR2 LQKENI. The CDR3 runs 16 residues. CDR3 nucleotide sequence: TGTGCCAGCTCACCTACCTCGTGGACAGGGGAACCTGAAGCTTTCTTT. Amino acid sequence: CASSPTSWTGEPEAFF.

Regarding this clonotype: This likely came from a read error, as a far larger clone is one base away. The chain links TRBV28 to TRBJ2-1, with D hard to call. The CDR3 has 14 amino acids. CDR1 MDHEN and CDR2 SYDVKM come from the germline V gene. The DNA of the CDR3 is TGTGCCAGCAGTTTAGGGTCCTCCTACAATGGGCAGTTCTTC. Protein product: CASSLGSSYNGQFF.

This clonotype was observed a handful of times. The chain carries TRBV19 and TRBJ1-4; D unclear. CDR3 length: 14 residues. Trimming removed 5 bases from V and 8 bases from J, with 15 bases in between. Germline assignment: CDR1 LNHDA and CDR2 SQIVND (reference sequence). CDR3 in DNA: TGTGCCAGTAGTCCGGCCGAGACCCCGGAAAAACTGTTTTTT. As protein: CASSPAETPEKLFF. The full variable domain, in which reference TRBV19 and TRBJ1-4 provide the parts outside the CDR3, is DGGITQSPKYLFRKEGQNVTLSCEQNLNHDAMYWYRQDPGQGLRLIYYSQIVNDFQKGDIAEGYSVSREKKESFPLTVTSAQKNPTAFYLCASSPAETPEKLFFGSGTQLSVL.

The gene calls are TRBV2 and TRBJ1-6; D is ambiguous. The ends were cut back, 6 bases at V and 4 bases at J, with 10 bases in the middle. The germline V gene encodes CDR1 SNHLY and CDR2 FYNNEI. The CDR3 contains 14 residues. Written as DNA, the CDR3 is TGTGCCAGCAGAGAGGACTCATATAATTCACCCCTCCACTTT. It yields the protein CASREDSYNSPLHF.

This clonotype was seen only a few times. This chain links TRBV19 with TRBJ1-4, with D maybe TRBD1 (6 bases). CDR3 length: 15 amino acids. V was cut by 6 bases and J by 0 bases, with 11 bases left in between. Germline CDR1 and CDR2: LNHDA and SQIVND (reference sequence). CDR3 protein: CASREGGSTNEKLFF. CDR3 DNA sequence: TGTGCCAGTAGGGAGGGGGGATCAACTAATGAAAAACTGTTTTTT.

This clonotype has only a few counts. The chain links TRBV5-1 to TRBJ2-7, with TRBD1 identical over 7 bases. This CDR3 has 16 amino acids. With 5 bases clipped from V and 0 bases from J, the junction kept 11 bases outside the gene matches. The germline gives CDR1 SGHRS, CDR2 YFSETQ. For the CDR3, the DNA is TGCGCCAGCAGGTCGCAGGGGGTTCTCAACTCCTACGAGCAGTACTTC. Protein product: CASRSQGVLNSYEQYF.

V usage is TRBV27 and J usage is TRBJ2-3, with no clear D. The CDR3 length is 13 residues. V was shortened by 3 bases and J by 1 base, with 5 bases between the two germline ends. The germline V gene has CDR1 MNHEY and CDR2 SMNVEV (reference sequence). The CDR3 coding sequence is TGTGCCAGCAGTTTGAGAGGCACAGATACGCAGTATTTT. Translating gives CASSLRGTDTQYF.

V gene TRBV19 combines with J gene TRBJ1-2, with D unresolved. V was cut by 7 bases and J by 6 bases, with 9 bases left in between. The CDR3 is 11 amino acids. CDR1 and CDR2 (germline): LNHDA, SQIVND (reference sequence). Here the CDR3 DNA reads TGTGCCAGTACCACAGTGAATGGCTACACCTTC. This codes for CASTTVNGYTF. The variable domain in full, with the rest retrieved from reference TRBV19 and TRBJ1-2, is DGGITQSPKYLFRKEGQNVTLSCEQNLNHDAMYWYRQDPGQGLRLIYYSQIVNDFQKGDIAEGYSVSREKKESFPLTVTSAQKNPTAFYLCASTTVNGYTFGSGTRLTVV.

The table lists this clonotype with a count of one. The junction does not match germline at one end; this may be a read error. V usage is TRBV7-8 and J usage is TRBJ2-1; TRBD2 aligns across 10 bases. This CDR3 is built from 14 residues. Germline CDR1 and CDR2: SGHVS and FQNEAQ. The DNA of the CDR3 is TGCGCCAGCAGCCAAGATCAGGGACTAGCGATACAGTTCTTC. It yields the protein CASSQDQGLAIQFF.

This clonotype has just a few counts. The chain joins TRBV2 to TRBJ2-7; D is unresolved. V lost 4 bases and J lost 5, with 18 bases in between. The CDR3 is 15 amino acids. Per the germline V gene, CDR1 is SNHLY and CDR2 is FYNNEI. The CDR3 region is CASSVRRKPPHEQYF. In DNA, the CDR3 is TGTGCCAGCAGTGTCCGCAGGAAACCCCCCCACGAGCAGTACTTC.

This clonotype was picked up a small number of times. This rearrangement joins TRBV6-6 to TRBJ2-2; perhaps TRBD1 as D (6 bases). CDR1 and CDR2 from the germline V gene are MNHNY and SVGAGI (reference sequence). Trimming stripped 4 bases from V and 1 base from J, with 10 bases between. CDR3 length: 15 amino acids. CDR3 region: CASSSARGNTGELFF. The CDR3 bases are TGTGCCAGCAGTTCCGCCAGGGGGAACACCGGGGAGCTGTTTTTT.

This clonotype was picked up a small number of times. This chain connects TRBV20-1 to TRBJ1-2; 8 positions agree with TRBD1. The CDR3 totals 14 residues. V lost 5 bases to trimming and J lost 6 bases; unmatched junction nucleotides: 11. Germline assignment: CDR1 DFQATT and CDR2 SNEGSKA (reference sequence). The CDR3 bases are TGCAGTGCTGGCGTCGGGTTACAGGGGGATGGCTACACCTTC. Its protein product is CSAGVGLQGDGYTF.

This clonotype has only a few counts. Germline is not matched at one junction end, which may reflect a read error. The rearrangement uses TRBV12-3 or TRBV12-4 and TRBJ1-1, with D unresolved. The CDR3 consists of 13 residues. The CDR3 loop reads CASILRPNTEAFF. The CDR3 bases are TGTGCCAGCATTTTAAGGCCGAACACTGAAGCTTTCTTT.

This chain joins TRBV20-1 and TRBJ1-2, with D possibly TRBD1 on 6 matching bases. Germline CDR1 and CDR2: DFQATT and SNEGSKA (reference sequence). The ends were cut back, 2 bases at V and 3 bases at J, with 16 bases in the middle. This CDR3 has 15 amino acids. Written as DNA, the CDR3 is TGCAGTGCTAGATCGTCTGGACAGCGATACTATGGCTACACCTTC. As protein: CSARSSGQRYYGYTF.

The chain joins TRBV2 to TRBJ2-2; D is ambiguous. This CDR3 spans 14 amino acids. CDR1 SNHLY and CDR2 FYNNEI come from the germline V gene. Trimming cost V 5 bases and J 2 bases, with 9 bases left between them. CDR3 coding DNA: TGTGCCAGCAGTTACCAACCCAACACCGGGGAGCTGTTTTTT. Its translation: CASSYQPNTGELFF.